The rows below give T cell receptor beta chains drawn from one sample of a study of T cell responses to AZD1222 COVID-19 vaccine. This table comes from immunoSEQ multiplex PCR, and its TCRdb copy is limited to in-frame clones, with some not included. The sample records approximately 140,000 clones, under 95% being singletons. The starting material was peripheral blood, obtained on day 0 of AZD1222 vaccination. Receptors were obtained from an adult in good health. Both conserved end residues are part of each CDR3. Fields, in order: J gene, clone size, D gene, V gene, CDR3 DNA, CDR3 protein. D genes are given only for firm matches. Size values are once, few and many counts, or a class for expanded clones, and some rows have none.

TRBJ1-5,once,-,TRBV2,TGTGCCAGCAGTTTGCTTGGGGCCCGGGCCGTAAGTTTTCAGCCCCAGCATTTT,CASSLLGARAVSFQPQHF
TRBJ2-7,-,TRBD1,TRBV6-4,TGTGCCAGCAGTCTACCTTGGTGGGACAGGGCCTACGAGCAGTACTTC,CASSLPWWDRAYEQYF
TRBJ2-1,-,TRBD2,TRBV11-1,TGTGCCAGCAGCTATACTAGCGGGGGTTACAATGAGCAGTTCTTC,CASSYTSGGYNEQFF
TRBJ1-4,-,-,TRBV23-1,TGCGCCAGCAGTCAATCGGCTGCCTTGGCTGAAAAACTGTTTTTT,CASSQSAALAEKLFF
TRBJ1-1,once,-,TRBV2,TGTGCCAGAACTCCGCGTGGGTTAGACACTGAAGCTTTCTTT,CARTPRGLDTEAFF
TRBJ2-4,-,TRBD2,TRBV11-2,TGTGCCAGCAGCACCGGCGGGGCGGGGGACATTCAGTACTTC,CASSTGGAGDIQYF
TRBJ1-2,-,-,TRBV6-5,TGTGCCAGCAGCGCCACTACCGGGTTGGGCGGCTACACCTTC,CASSATTGLGGYTF
TRBJ2-2,-,TRBD1,TRBV10-1,TGCGCCAGCAGTGACCCGGGACAGCCCACCGGGGAGCTGTTTTTT,CASSDPGQPTGELFF
TRBJ1-2,-,-,TRBV3-1/TRBV3-2,TGTGCCAGCAGCCAAGGGGGGCAGGGTCCCTATGGCTACACCTTC,CASSQGGQGPYGYTF
TRBJ2-1,-,TRBD2,TRBV18,TGTGCCAGCTCACCAGTTCCCCTAGCGGATGGCAATGAGCAGTTCTTC,CASSPVPLADGNEQFF
TRBJ2-7,once,TRBD1,TRBV29-1,TGCAGCGTCCGACAGGGCACCTACGAGCAGTACTTC,CSVRQGTYEQYF
TRBJ1-2,once,-,TRBV5-4,TGTGCCAGCAGAACGACGGGATACTATGGCTACACCTTC,CASRTTGYYGYTF
TRBJ2-1,-,-,TRBV9,TGTGCCAGCAGCGTAGGAGGGGGCTCCTACAATGAGCAGTTCTTC,CASSVGGGSYNEQFF
TRBJ2-1,-,-,TRBV10-2,TGCGCCACCTCGGGACCCCCCTACAATGAGCAGTTCTTC,CATSGPPYNEQFF
TRBJ1-1,-,-,TRBV18,TGTGCCAGCTCCCCGAGATCGGGGGCCGATGAAGCTTTCTTT,CASSPRSGADEAFF
TRBJ2-7,few,TRBD1,TRBV6-1,TGTGCCAGCAGTGAGGGTCAGGACAGGGGCTCGTACTTC,CASSEGQDRGSYF
TRBJ1-5,-,-,TRBV25-1,TGTGCCAGCAGTGCAGTTGGGGGTCAGCCCCAGCATTTT,CASSAVGGQPQHF
TRBJ2-7,-,-,TRBV19,TGTGCCAGTAGTATACAGGACGGTGGATCCTACGAGCAGTACTTC,CASSIQDGGSYEQYF
TRBJ1-2,-,-,TRBV5-6,TGTGCCAGCAGCCTCGGGGGGGATAAAGGCTACACCTTC,CASSLGGDKGYTF
TRBJ1-4,-,-,TRBV5-8,TGTGCCAGCAGCCGGGACCGCTCTACGGGAGAGGAAAAACTGTTTTTT,CASSRDRSTGEEKLFF
TRBJ1-2,-,-,TRBV27,TGTGCCAGCAGTTTATGGGCAGGAGCCTATGGCTACACCTTC,CASSLWAGAYGYTF
TRBJ1-5,-,-,TRBV6-5,TGTGCCAGCAGTTACTCTACGGGTCAGCCCCAGCATTTT,CASSYSTGQPQHF
TRBJ1-1,-,-,TRBV14,TGTGCCAGCAGCCAATCGGCGGGATACACTGAAGCTTTCTTT,CASSQSAGYTEAFF
TRBJ2-3,-,TRBD2,TRBV2,TGTGCCAGCATCGAAGTCGGTAGCGGGAGTTTCGCAGATACGCAGTATTTT,CASIEVGSGSFADTQYF
TRBJ2-7,once,-,TRBV18,TGTGCCAGCTCACCAGGGGGACGGTCCTACGAGCAGTACTTC,CASSPGGRSYEQYF
TRBJ2-7,-,-,TRBV19,TGTGCCAGCCAACTCACAGGGTCTGGGACCTACGAGCAGTACTTC,CASQLTGSGTYEQYF
TRBJ1-2,-,-,TRBV12-3/TRBV12-4,TGTGCCAGCAGTTTAACAGGACGCTATGGCTACACCTTC,CASSLTGRYGYTF
TRBJ1-5,-,-,TRBV4-1,TGCGCCAGCAGCCAAGCCCCCCTGGGGGACCAGCCCCAGCATTTT,CASSQAPLGDQPQHF
TRBJ1-6,once,-,TRBV3-1/TRBV3-2,TGTGCCAGCAGCCCTTCACAGGGTTCACCCCTCCACTTT,CASSPSQGSPLHF
TRBJ1-1,-,-,TRBV29-1,TGCAGCGTGGGAGTAGGTACTGAAGCTTTCTTT,CSVGVGTEAFF
TRBJ1-3,-,-,TRBV6-5,TGTGCCAGCAGTTACGGGGGGACTGGAAACACCATATATTTT,CASSYGGTGNTIYF
TRBJ2-5,-,-,TRBV11-2,TGTGCCAGCAGCGTGGGCCTCCGTCAGTACTTC,CASSVGLRQYF
TRBJ2-1,-,-,TRBV19,TGTGCCAGTACCCTGACCCGCCAATCCTACAATGAGCAGTTCTTC,CASTLTRQSYNEQFF
TRBJ1-3,-,-,TRBV5-1,TGCGCCAGCAGCTCTGACAGAAGCTCTGGAAACACCATATATTTT,CASSSDRSSGNTIYF
TRBJ1-2,-,-,TRBV5-1,TGCGCCAGCAGCCGGGACGGAAACTATGGCTACACCTTC,CASSRDGNYGYTF
TRBJ2-7,-,TRBD1,TRBV5-4,TGTGCCAGCAGCCGTCCGGGACAGGGGGTCCACGAGCAGTACTTC,CASSRPGQGVHEQYF
TRBJ2-2,-,-,TRBV7-9,TGTGCCAGCAGCCTGGGGCAGCGAAACACCGGGGAGCTGTTTTTT,CASSLGQRNTGELFF
TRBJ2-2,-,TRBD1,TRBV12-5,TGTGCTAGTGGTTTGCCCCCGGGACAGGCGTTCACCGGGGAGCTGTTTTTT,CASGLPPGQAFTGELFF
TRBJ1-3,-,-,TRBV6-1,TGTGCCAGCAGTGGGGGCCCCAATCGGGGGTCCTCTGGAAACACCATATATTTT,CASSGGPNRGSSGNTIYF
TRBJ2-7,-,-,TRBV11-2,TGTGCCAGCAGCGCTAGTCGGGGTCCGTACGAGCAGTACTTC,CASSASRGPYEQYF
TRBJ2-1,-,TRBD2,TRBV19,TGTGCCAGTAGTACCACGACTAGCGGAACCTACAATGAGCAGTTCTTC,CASSTTTSGTYNEQFF
TRBJ2-7,once,TRBD2,TRBV7-6,TGTGCCAGCAGCCTAGAGACTAGCGGGATTTTAGTGCAGTACTTC,CASSLETSGILVQYF
TRBJ1-5,-,-,TRBV7-9,TGTGCCAGCAGCTGGGACGGTCGAAACAATCAGCCCCAGCATTTT,CASSWDGRNNQPQHF
TRBJ2-7,-,-,TRBV18,TGTGCCAGCTCACCACCGGGGTACAGCAAGGCACACGAGCAGTACTTC,CASSPPGYSKAHEQYF
TRBJ1-1,-,TRBD1,TRBV4-2,TGTGCCAGCAGCCAAGTGGACAGGGACTTAATACAGGCTTTCTTT,CASSQVDRDLIQAFF
TRBJ2-1,-,-,TRBV27,TGTGCCAGCACGGTGGCGCGGGGCGATGAGCAGTTCTTC,CASTVARGDEQFF
TRBJ1-6,-,-,TRBV2,TGTGCCAGCAGTGAACGAGTACCCCTCCACTTT,CASSERVPLHF
TRBJ2-7,few,-,TRBV12-3/TRBV12-4,TGTGCCAGCAGTTGGCTAGCATCCTACGAGCAGTACTTC,CASSWLASYEQYF
TRBJ1-2,-,-,TRBV14,TGTGCCAGCAGCGGCGGAGGGAGGGCAGGTGGCTACACCTTC,CASSGGGRAGGYTF
TRBJ2-7,-,-,TRBV12-3/TRBV12-4,TGTGCCAGCAGTTTAGAGGGCGAGCAGTACTTC,CASSLEGEQYF
TRBJ2-3,-,TRBD2,TRBV15,TGTGCCACCAGCAGAGGATCGGGGGGTCGTACAGATACGCAGTATTTT,CATSRGSGGRTDTQYF
TRBJ1-1,-,-,TRBV7-6,TGTGCCAGCAGCTTATTTCCGGGCCCGAACACTGAAGCTTTCTTT,CASSLFPGPNTEAFF
TRBJ2-7,once,-,TRBV6-5,TGTACCAGCAGTTACACCGGGAAGGACGGGGAGCAGTACTTC,CTSSYTGKDGEQYF
TRBJ1-1,-,-,TRBV5-5,TGTGCCAGCAGCTTGGGGTACCTCAACACTGAAGCTTTCTTT,CASSLGYLNTEAFF